The 26 T cell receptor beta chains presented below share a single source sample, sequenced in a study of vaccination effects on CD4 cells after COVID-19. No antigen has been identified for these receptors. CD4+ T cells specific for antigen were expanded with viral peptide pools by the ViraFEST assay before sequencing. The culture ran for 9 to 11 days, and then CD4+ T cells were isolated. Negative nucleocapsid antibody tests before and after vaccination confirmed no previous SARS-CoV-2 infection. TCRdb's copy holds only in-frame clones and misses some; the assay was immunoSEQ multiplex PCR. Seen here are tens of thousands of clones, about two thirds observed once, and the top ten hold approximately 25%. This specimen consisted of CD4+ T cells from PBMCs cultured with HCoV-OC43 spike peptides, obtained before COVID-19 vaccination. Subset meaning: HCoV-OC43 spike overlapping peptide pool stimulation. The receptors were gathered from a human donor who received a COVID-19 vaccine.

This sequence joins TRBV24-1 and TRBJ1-5; the D is unclear. There are 17 residues in the CDR3. CDR1 KGHDR and CDR2 SFDVKD come from the germline V gene. Between the trimmed V and J ends, which lost 4 bases and 0 bases, there was a span of 15 bases. The CDR3 nucleotides are TGTGCCACCAGTGAAGGTCCGACGGAATATAGCAATCAGCCCCAGCATTTT. Translation gives CATSEGPTEYSNQPQHF.

This chain uses TRBV4-3 with TRBJ2-2; D ambiguous. The length of the CDR3 is 16 residues. Trimming removed 0 bases from V and 0 bases from J, with 8 bases in between. In germline, CDR1 is LGHNA, CDR2 YSLEER. CDR3 coding DNA: TGCGCCAGCAGCCAAGAGAGGCAGGCGAACACCGGGGAGCTGTTTTTT. Protein: CASSQERQANTGELFF.

The chain couples TRBV7-9 to TRBJ1-1; TRBD1 might be the D (5 bases). V was trimmed by 3 bases and J by 5 bases, leaving 16 bases between them. CDR3 length: 15 residues. Germline-derived CDR1 and CDR2 are SEHNR and FQNEAQ (reference sequence). The CDR3 here is CASSFKGVRSTEAFF. The DNA for the CDR3 is TGTGCCAGCAGCTTTAAAGGGGTCCGTAGTACTGAAGCTTTCTTT.

This sequence joins TRBV2 and TRBJ2-5; TRBD2 agrees at 13 bases. The CDR3 is 14 residues long. Unmatched junction bases numbered 1, after V lost 8 bases and J lost 1 base. Germline assignment: CDR1 SNHLY and CDR2 FYNNEI. CDR3: CASGLAGAQETQYF. The CDR3 DNA reads TGTGCCAGCGGACTAGCGGGAGCCCAAGAGACCCAGTACTTC.

The chain links TRBV25-1 to TRBJ2-7; tentative D call: TRBD2 (6 bases). The CDR3 totals 15 residues. Trimming left V 8 bases short and J 2 bases short, with 19 bases between. Germline V gene data show CDR1 as MGHDK and CDR2 as SYGVNS. CDR3 in amino acids: CASGAPAGTTYEQYF. The CDR3 DNA reads as TGTGCCAGCGGCGCGCCAGCGGGCACGACCTACGAGCAGTACTTC.

This clone showed up just once. The V and J genes are TRBV21-1 and TRBJ2-7; no check of the table's D call, TRBD2, against the DNA was made. TRBV21-1 is described as a pseudogene. The CDR3 covers 11 residues. The DNA of the CDR3 is TGTGCCCCTTCCCGGGGGTACGAGCAGTACTTC. Translation: CAPSRGYEQYF.

V and J are TRBV19 and TRBJ1-5; 9 bases align to TRBD1. J gave up 2 bases and V 8 bases, and 10 bases lay outside the gene matches. The CDR3 totals 16 residues. CDR1 is LNHDA and CDR2 is SQIVND in the germline V gene (reference sequence). The CDR3 region has the DNA TGTGCCAGTGCTACAGGGGGCTGGGTTGGCAATCAGCCCCAGCATTTT. Protein product: CASATGGWVGNQPQHF.

A few counts support this clone. The chain recombines TRBV6-1 with TRBJ1-5, with a tentative D call TRBD1 (5 bases). Per the germline V gene, CDR1 is MNHNS and CDR2 is SASEGT. The CDR3 totals 14 residues. V was cut by 2 bases and J by 7 bases, with 12 bases left in between. CDR3: CASSERQGGQPQHF. The CDR3 DNA reads as TGTGCCAGCAGTGAAAGGCAGGGTGGCCAGCCCCAGCATTTT.

V and J are TRBV3-1 (or the pseudogene TRBV3-2) and TRBJ2-2; TRBD2 agrees at 7 bases. The length of the CDR3 is 15 residues. The germline V gene encodes CDR1 LGHDT and CDR2 YNNKEL (reference sequence). V lost 5 bases and J lost 4; bases outside the gene matches: 7. CDR3 sequence reads: CASSDYTGGTGELFF. The CDR3 DNA is TGTGCCAGCAGCGACTATACGGGGGGCACCGGGGAGCTGTTTTTT.

A few counts support this clone. This rearrangement joins TRBV7-2 to TRBJ2-7; 7 bases agree with TRBD1. The CDR3 is 13 amino acids. Germline lookup yields CDR1 SGHTA and CDR2 FQGNSA. The V gene end was trimmed by 5 bases and the J gene end by 9 bases; junction bases not matched to a gene: 10. CDR3 amino acids: CASSPHSQGVQYF. In DNA, the CDR3 is TGTGCCAGCAGCCCTCATTCGCAGGGGGTGCAGTACTTC.

The CDR3 DNA is TGTGCCAGCAGTTTCCCCGGGACAGGGAGCGGCCTGCAGTTCTTC. Translation gives CASSFPGTGSGLQFF. This sequence joins TRBV28 and TRBJ2-1; 9 bases are shared with TRBD1. J lost 12 bases, V lost 3 bases, and 12 bases had no gene match. Germline V lookup: CDR1 MDHEN, CDR2 SYDVKM. The CDR3 runs to 15 residues.

The V call is TRBV7-3, the J call TRBJ2-2; D is possibly TRBD1 or TRBD2 (5 bases each). The CDR3 runs to 17 residues. Germline assignment: CDR1 SGHTA and CDR2 FQGTGA. The V end was cut by 5 bases, the J end by 0 bases, with 16 bases between. The CDR3, as DNA: TGTGCCAGCAGCCCTCACCCCGGGACGGCGAACACCGGGGAGCTGTTTTTT. It is translated as CASSPHPGTANTGELFF.

There are a few counts of this clone. V gene TRBV9 combines with J gene TRBJ1-2, with D possibly being TRBD1 (5 bases). The CDR3 loop spans 14 amino acids. Germline-derived CDR1 and CDR2 are SGDLS and YYNGEE. V shed 3 bases and J shed 5 bases, with 14 bases lying between them. The CDR3 DNA follows: TGTGCCAGCAGCGGAGCCCAGGGTAGTTATGGCTACACCTTC. This translates into CASSGAQGSYGYTF.

The V gene is TRBV6-2 or TRBV6-3, the J gene TRBJ1-1, with D hard to call. The germline V gene has CDR1 MNHEY and CDR2 SVGEGT. The CDR3 runs 16 residues. V was clipped by 2 bases and J by 3 bases, with 16 bases between them. CDR3 loop: CASSYEIAMGYTEAFF. Written as DNA, the CDR3 is TGTGCCAGCAGTTACGAGATCGCGATGGGTTACACTGAAGCTTTCTTT.

The rearrangement links TRBV5-4 to TRBJ2-5; 8 nucleotides align to TRBD1. The germline gives CDR1 SGHNT, CDR2 YYREEE (reference sequence). The V and J ends lost 2 bases and 2 bases, in that order; junction bases with no gene match: 5. The CDR3 sequence is 15 residues long. The CDR3 DNA follows: TGTGCCAGCAGCTTAATGGGACAGGATCAAGAGACCCAGTACTTC. Its protein product is CASSLMGQDQETQYF.

The chain recombines TRBV6-5 with TRBJ1-2; D not resolved. The length of the CDR3 is 13 residues. The germline CDR1 and CDR2 sequences are MNHEY and SVGAGI. V was trimmed by 8 bases and J by 4 bases, leaving 14 bases between them. CDR3: CASLAPRGYGYTF. In nucleotides, the CDR3 is TGTGCCAGCCTGGCCCCCCGCGGCTATGGCTACACCTTC.

The rearrangement uses TRBV19 and TRBJ1-2; D is possibly TRBD1 (5 bases). CDR3 length equals 16 residues. Trimming removed 8 bases from V and 5 bases from J, with 24 bases in between. Germline V gives CDR1 LNHDA, CDR2 SQIVND (reference sequence). In DNA, the CDR3 is TGTGCCAGTTCAGGACCCCAATGGGGCCTACAATATGGCTACACCTTC. Its protein product is CASSGPQWGLQYGYTF. The whole variable domain, filled in from reference TRBV19 and TRBJ1-2, reads DGGITQSPKYLFRKEGQNVTLSCEQNLNHDAMYWYRQDPGQGLRLIYYSQIVNDFQKGDIAEGYSVSREKKESFPLTVTSAQKNPTAFYLCASSGPQWGLQYGYTFGSGTRLTVV.

This clone was observed a single time. This sequence joins TRBV3-1 (or the pseudogene TRBV3-2) and TRBJ1-2; D possibly corresponds to TRBD1 (6 bases). The CDR3 totals 13 residues. Germline V gives CDR1 LGHDT, CDR2 YNNKEL (reference sequence). Trimming removed 3 bases from V and 4 bases from J, with 9 bases in between. The CDR3: CASSHRDTYGYTF. The DNA for the CDR3 is TGTGCCAGCAGCCACCGGGACACCTATGGCTACACCTTC.

The rearrangement uses TRBV2 and TRBJ2-5; TRBD2 agrees at 9 bases. The CDR3 contains 14 residues. V dropped 7 bases and J dropped 2; count of bases not matched to a gene: 5. The V gene's germline CDR1 is SNHLY and CDR2 FYNNEI. The CDR3 DNA reads as TGTGCCAGCAAAACAACTAGCGGGCAAGAGACCCAGTACTTC. It specifies CASKTTSGQETQYF.

The CDR3 region is CASSLESGSRRETQYF. Here the CDR3 DNA reads TGTGCCAGCAGCTTGGAGAGCGGGAGCCGAAGGGAGACCCAGTACTTC. The chain employs TRBV5-4 and TRBJ2-5, with 8 nucleotides matching TRBD2. Germline trimming cut 0 bases from V and 5 bases from J; bases unmatched to any gene: 9. The CDR3 extends over 16 amino acids. Germline CDR1 is SGHNT and CDR2 is YYREEE (reference sequence). The full variable domain, with the rest looked up from reference TRBV5-4 and TRBJ2-5, is ETGVTQSPTHLIKTRGQQVTLRCSSQSGHNTVSWYQQALGQGPQFIFQYYREEENGRGNFPPRFSGLQFPNYSSELNVNALELDDSALYLCASSLESGSRRETQYFGPGTRLLVL.

This rearrangement joins TRBV19 to TRBJ1-5; no clear D. Germline-derived CDR1 and CDR2 are LNHDA and SQIVND (reference sequence). CDR3 length: 13 residues. The V and J ends lost 1 base and 7 bases respectively, with 8 bases between them. The CDR3 is CASSIGVRQPQHF. Written as DNA, the CDR3 is TGTGCCAGTAGTATAGGGGTACGGCAGCCCCAGCATTTT.

The rearrangement joins TRBV9 to TRBJ1-5; D is undetermined. The ends were cut back, 7 bases at V and 5 bases at J, with 7 bases in the middle. The germline V gene has CDR1 SGDLS and CDR2 YYNGEE. The CDR3 spans 11 residues. In nucleotides, the CDR3 is TGTGCCAGCGGTCGGGATCAGCCCCAGCATTTT. Its protein product is CASGRDQPQHF. Supplemented by reference TRBV9 and TRBJ1-5, the full variable domain reads DSGVTQTPKHLITATGQRVTLRCSPRSGDLSVYWYQQSLDQGLQFLIQYYNGEERAKGNILERFSAQQFPDLHSELNLSSLELGDSALYFCASGRDQPQHFGDGTRLSIL.

CDR3 bases: TGCGCCAGCAGTCAATCGGTGGGGCTGAACACTGAAGCTTTCTTT. It yields the protein CASSQSVGLNTEAFF. V gene TRBV23-1 combines with J gene TRBJ1-1, with D possibly being TRBD1 (5 bases). TRBV23-1 is identified as an open reading frame with a role that is uncertain. V lost 0 bases to trimming and J lost 0 bases, with 8 bases between them. The CDR3 length is 15 residues.

This sequence joins TRBV3-1 (or the pseudogene TRBV3-2) and TRBJ1-3; D unresolved. Trimming removed 0 bases at V and 3 bases at J, with 6 bases between. The CDR3 sequence is 14 residues long. Germline V gene sequence: CDR1 LGHDT, CDR2 YNNKEL (reference sequence). The CDR3: CASSQDRFGNTIYF. The CDR3 DNA follows: TGTGCCAGCAGCCAAGATCGGTTTGGAAACACCATATATTTT.

This clone was counted a single time. The chain carries TRBV6-1 and TRBJ2-3; TRBD2 aligns across 8 bases. CDR1 MNHNS and CDR2 SASEGT come from the germline V gene. Germline trimming cut 1 base from V and 1 base from J; bases unmatched to any gene: 1. CDR3 size: 15 residues. This chain's CDR3 is CASSEEAGGTDTQYF. CDR3 in DNA: TGTGCCAGCAGTGAAGAAGCGGGAGGCACAGATACGCAGTATTTT.

This sequence joins TRBV27 and TRBJ2-7, with a tentative D call TRBD2 (5 bases). Per the germline V gene, CDR1 is MNHEY and CDR2 is SMNVEV (reference sequence). The V end lost 2 bases, the J end lost 1 base, and 15 bases lay between the germline ends. The CDR3 loop spans 16 amino acids. CDR3 in amino acids: CASSLVGEEASYEQYF. In DNA, the CDR3 is TGTGCCAGCAGTTTAGTCGGGGAAGAAGCTTCCTACGAGCAGTACTTC.